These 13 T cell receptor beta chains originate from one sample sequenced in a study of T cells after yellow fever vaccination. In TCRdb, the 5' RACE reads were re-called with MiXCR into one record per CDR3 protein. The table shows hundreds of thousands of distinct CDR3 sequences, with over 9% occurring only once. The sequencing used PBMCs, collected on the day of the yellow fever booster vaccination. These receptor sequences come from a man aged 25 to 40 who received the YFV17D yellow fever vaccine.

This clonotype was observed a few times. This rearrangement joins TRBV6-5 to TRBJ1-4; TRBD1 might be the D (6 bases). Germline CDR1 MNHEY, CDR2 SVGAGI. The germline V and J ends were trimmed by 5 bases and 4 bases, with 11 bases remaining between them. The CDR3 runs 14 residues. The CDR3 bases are TGTGCCAGCAGTCACAGGGCTATTAATGAAAAACTGTTTTTT. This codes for CASSHRAINEKLFF.

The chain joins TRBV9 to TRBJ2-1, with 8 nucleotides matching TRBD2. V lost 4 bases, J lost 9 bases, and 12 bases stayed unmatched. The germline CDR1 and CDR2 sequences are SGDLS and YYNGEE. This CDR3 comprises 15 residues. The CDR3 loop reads CASSPGGAREGEQFF. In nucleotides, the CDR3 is TGTGCCAGCAGCCCCGGGGGGGCAAGGGAGGGTGAGCAGTTCTTC.

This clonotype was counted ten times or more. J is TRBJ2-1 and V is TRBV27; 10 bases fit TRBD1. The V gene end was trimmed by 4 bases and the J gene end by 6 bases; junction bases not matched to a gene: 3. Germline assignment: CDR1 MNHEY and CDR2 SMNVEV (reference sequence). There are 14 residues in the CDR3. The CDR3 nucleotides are TGTGCCAGCAGTTACCGGACAGGGGGCAATGAGCAGTTCTTC. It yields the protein CASSYRTGGNEQFF.

DNA for the CDR3: TGTGCCAGCAGTTTCCCAGGGGACGGGGAGCTGTTTTTT. This translates into CASSFPGDGELFF. The chain employs TRBV27 and TRBJ2-2; D possibly corresponds to TRBD1 (6 bases). V was trimmed by 3 bases and J by 7 bases, leaving 9 bases between them. Germline V CDR1 and CDR2: MNHEY, SMNVEV (reference sequence). The CDR3 runs 13 residues.

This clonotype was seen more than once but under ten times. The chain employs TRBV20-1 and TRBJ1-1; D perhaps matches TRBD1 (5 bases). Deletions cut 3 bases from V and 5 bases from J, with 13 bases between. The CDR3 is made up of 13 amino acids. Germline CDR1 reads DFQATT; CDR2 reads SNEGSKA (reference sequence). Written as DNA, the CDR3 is TGCAGTGCTAGTATTGGGGCGAGGACTGAAGCTTTCTTT. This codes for CSASIGARTEAFF.

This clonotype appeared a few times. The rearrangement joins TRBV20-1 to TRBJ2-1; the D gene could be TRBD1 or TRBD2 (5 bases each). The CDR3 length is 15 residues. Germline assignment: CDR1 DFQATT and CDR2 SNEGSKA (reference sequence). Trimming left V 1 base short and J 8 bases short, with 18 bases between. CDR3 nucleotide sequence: TGCAGTGCTAGAGGGGGGAGCGGTGGTAGAGATGAGCAGTTCTTC. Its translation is CSARGGSGGRDEQFF.

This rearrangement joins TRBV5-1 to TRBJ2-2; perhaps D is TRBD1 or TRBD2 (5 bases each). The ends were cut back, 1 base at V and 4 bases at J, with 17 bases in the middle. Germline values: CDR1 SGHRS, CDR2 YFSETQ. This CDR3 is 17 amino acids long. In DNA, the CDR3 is TGCGCCAGCAGCTTGTCTGGGACCACCTCTTTCACCGGGGAGCTGTTTTTT. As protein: CASSLSGTTSFTGELFF. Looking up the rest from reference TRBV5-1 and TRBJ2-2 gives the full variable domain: KAGVTQTPRYLIKTRGQQVTLSCSPISGHRSVSWYQQTPGQGLQFLFEYFSETQRNKGNFPGRFSGRQFSNSRSEMNVSTLELGDSALYLCASSLSGTTSFTGELFFGEGSRLTVL.

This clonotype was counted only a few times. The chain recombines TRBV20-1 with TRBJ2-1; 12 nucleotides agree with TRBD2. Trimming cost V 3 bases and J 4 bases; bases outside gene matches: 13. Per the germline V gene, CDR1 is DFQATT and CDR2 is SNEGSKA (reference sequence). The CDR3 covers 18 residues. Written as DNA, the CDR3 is TGCAGTGCTAGTCCGCCCCGGGGACTAGCGGGTTCATACAATGAGCAGTTCTTC. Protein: CSASPPRGLAGSYNEQFF.

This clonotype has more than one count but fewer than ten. DNA of the CDR3: TGCAGTGCTAGCGGGGGCTCAGTCTACAATGAGCAGTTCTTC. Translated, it gives CSASGGSVYNEQFF. The gene calls are TRBV20-1 and TRBJ2-1, with D perhaps given as TRBD1 or TRBD2 (6 bases each). The CDR3 spans 14 residues. Germline CDR1 and CDR2: DFQATT and SNEGSKA (reference sequence). Trimming stripped 3 bases from V and 3 bases from J, with 12 bases between.

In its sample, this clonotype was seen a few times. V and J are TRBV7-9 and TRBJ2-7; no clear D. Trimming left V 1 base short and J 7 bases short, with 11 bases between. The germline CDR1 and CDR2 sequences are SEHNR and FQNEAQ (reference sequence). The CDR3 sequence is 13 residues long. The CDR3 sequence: CASSLEVAWEQYF. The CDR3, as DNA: TGTGCCAGCAGCTTAGAAGTGGCCTGGGAGCAGTACTTC.

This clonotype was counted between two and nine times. CDR3 DNA: TGTGCCACCAGTGACTTGAGCACCGGGGAGCTGTTTTTT. Translation gives CATSDLSTGELFF. V usage is TRBV24-1 and J usage is TRBJ2-2; D call uncertain. V lost 4 bases, J lost 4 bases, and 6 bases lay in between. The CDR3 runs to 13 residues. From germline, CDR1 is KGHDR and CDR2 SFDVKD.

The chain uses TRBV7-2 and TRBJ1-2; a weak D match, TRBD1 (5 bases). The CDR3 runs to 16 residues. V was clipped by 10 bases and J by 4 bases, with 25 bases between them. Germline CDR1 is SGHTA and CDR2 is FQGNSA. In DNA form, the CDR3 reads TGTGCCACCGCCGATGTCGACAGCCCATACTTCTATGGCTACACCTTC. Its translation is CATADVDSPYFYGYTF.

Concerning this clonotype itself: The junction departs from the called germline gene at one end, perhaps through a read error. CDR3 nucleotides: TGCGTAGTATTGGGAGCCTACAATGAGCAGTTCTTC. This gives the protein CVVLGAYNEQFF. The gene calls are TRBV28 and TRBJ2-1; D is perhaps TRBD2 (5 bases). This CDR3 region has 12 residues. In germline, CDR1 is MDHEN, CDR2 SYDVKM.